The clone carrying this T cell receptor beta chain was seen a few times. Its antigen is unknown. The sample belongs to a study of T-cell memory formation after mild COVID-19. Study-level information: Each donor largely had its own TCR clusters. Study-wide results and limits: There were some responding clones in pre-infection memory, which suggested that cross-reactive memory had joined.

TCRdb reprocessed the 5' RACE reads via MiXCR and lists one record per CDR3 protein. Of about 400,000 distinct CDR3 sequences in the sample, about an eighth were seen once. Sequenced: PBMCs or a T cell subset sorted from them (not recorded which). The TCR was taken from a man aged 18 to 30 who had mild COVID-19 (a few samples of this study predate the infection). Cell type and time point are not known.

The CDR3 sequence is CASSLQGVGQYF. CDR3 bases: TGTGCCAGCAGCTTACAGGGGGTTGGGCAGTACTTC. The rearrangement links TRBV7-2 to TRBJ2-7; 7 nucleotides align to TRBD1. The ends lost 2 bases at V and 9 bases at J; junction bases unmatched: 4. Germline assignment: CDR1 SGHTA and CDR2 FQGNSA. CDR3 size: 12 residues.